This TCR beta chain was captured by sequencing in a study of blood T cell repertoires in COVID-19. The data were produced by immunoSEQ multiplex PCR, yet TCRdb's version contains in-frame clones alone and is incomplete. This sample carries 65,000 to 95,000 clones, about 89% of them seen once, and the ten largest clones take just over 2.5%. This clone was seen a single time. Sequences were obtained from peripheral blood. The clonotype originates from a middle-aged man with COVID-19, enrolled during active disease.

Here the CDR3 DNA reads TGTGCCAGCAGCTTAGAAACTGGGAGCTCCTACGAGCAGTACTTC. Residues: CASSLETGSSYEQYF. The chain uses TRBV11-2 and TRBJ2-7; tentatively, D is TRBD2 (5 bases). The CDR3 spans 15 residues. Trimming pared 0 bases from V and 0 bases from J, leaving 9 bases between. Germline-derived CDR1 and CDR2 are SGHAT and FQNNGV.